This TCR beta chain was observed in a study of blood T cells in healthy people across ages. Study-wide points: TCR beta diversity per million T cells fell roughly linearly with age.

The V end lost 4 bases, the J end lost 10 bases, and 16 bases lay between the germline ends. CDR3 length: 13 amino acids. Per germline, CDR1 SQVTM and CDR2 ANQGSEA. Around 9 milliliters of peripheral blood were drawn from each donor into EDTA-treated tubes. On this clonotype itself: The antigen remains unidentified. Given a much more abundant clone one base away, this may be a read error.

Next came a second PCR, run for roughly 6 to 11 cycles, which used a sample-barcoded 5' primer along with a J-beta primer mix. Every molecule of cDNA carried a tag from a template-switch adaptor with 12 random nucleotides. CDR3-containing paired-end reads numbered at least 2.5 million in each sample. Using its own MiXCR run on the 5' RACE reads, TCRdb lists one record per CDR3 protein. The table has 600,000 or so distinct CDR3 sequences, about 28% seen once. Sequencing was carried out using blood. The clonotype was recovered from a woman over 75 in good health. V gene TRBV29-1 combines with J gene TRBJ1-4; weak D call: TRBD1 (6 bases). CDR3 amino acids: CSVAEQGGGKLFF. The CDR3 nucleotides are TGCAGCGTTGCAGAACAGGGAGGAGGAAAACTGTTTTTT.